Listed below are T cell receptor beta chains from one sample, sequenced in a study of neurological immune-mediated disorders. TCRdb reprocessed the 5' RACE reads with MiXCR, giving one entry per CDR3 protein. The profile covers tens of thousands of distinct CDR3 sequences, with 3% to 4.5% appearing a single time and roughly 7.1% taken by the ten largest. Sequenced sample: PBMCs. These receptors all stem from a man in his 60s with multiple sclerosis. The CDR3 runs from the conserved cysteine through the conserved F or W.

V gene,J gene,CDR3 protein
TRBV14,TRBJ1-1,CASSHGRRGTEAFF
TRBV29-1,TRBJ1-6,CSVGQGLDSPLHF
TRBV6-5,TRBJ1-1,CASSYHGTGGEAFF
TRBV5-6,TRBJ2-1,CASSPRRGRESSYNEQFF
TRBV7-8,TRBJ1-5,CASSLGPSSVQPQHF
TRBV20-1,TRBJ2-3,CSAPGEAVLDTQYF
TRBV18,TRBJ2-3,CASSRTSGYTDTQYF
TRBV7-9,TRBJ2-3,CAAGTRLTDTQYF
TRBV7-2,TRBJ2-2,CASSSPVLVTGELFF
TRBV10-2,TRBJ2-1,CASSPGLAVNEQFF
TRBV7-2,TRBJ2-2,CASSPSGTSFTGELFF
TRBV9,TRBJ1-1,CASSSRTGGTEAFF
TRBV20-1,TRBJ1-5,CSARDPDRGQGPQHF
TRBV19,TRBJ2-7,CASSHFGTSKVQYF
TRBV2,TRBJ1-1,CASRPPGGKNTEAFF
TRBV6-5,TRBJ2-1,CASSYSTGIGSNEQFF
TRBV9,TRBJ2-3,CASSPGRVSTDTQYF
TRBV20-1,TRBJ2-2,CSARTRGGNGELFF
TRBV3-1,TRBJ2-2,CASSSLGGRIETGELFF
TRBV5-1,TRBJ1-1,CASSLAPGNNTEAFF
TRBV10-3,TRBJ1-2,CAISERSFDYGYTF
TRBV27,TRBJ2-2,CASSWDTRQGSTGELFF
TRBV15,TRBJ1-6,CATSRGHSNSPLHF
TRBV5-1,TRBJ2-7,CASSFNGLAGISYEQYF
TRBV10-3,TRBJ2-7,CAISPTGFNEQYF
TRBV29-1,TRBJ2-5,CSVGRAGKGETQYF